The 25 T cell receptor beta chains presented below share a single source sample, sequenced in a study of brain T cells in children with intractable seizures. Produced via immunoSEQ multiplex PCR; TCRdb's table is partial and in-frame only. This sample has hundreds of thousands of clones; over 85% occur once, and the top ten carry about 6%. The time point here: blood from clinic visit 5 months post-surgery; TSC patient then seizure free. The material sequenced was peripheral blood, taken approximately 5 months after surgery. The receptors were gathered from a boy under two years old with tuberous sclerosis and intractable seizures.

The chain employs TRBV6-5 and TRBJ2-1, with D unresolved. From germline, CDR1 is MNHEY and CDR2 SVGAGI. The CDR3 is made up of 13 amino acids. The germline V and J ends were trimmed by 8 bases and 5 bases, with 13 bases remaining between them. Here the CDR3 reads CASHLPPNNEQFF. CDR3 DNA: TGTGCCAGCCACCTCCCCCCTAACAATGAGCAGTTCTTC.

The rearrangement links TRBV7-2 to TRBJ2-7, with a possible D match to TRBD2 (7 bases). The V and J ends lost 1 base and 4 bases respectively, with 14 bases between them. The CDR3 has 15 residues. CDR1 SGHTA and CDR2 FQGNSA come from the germline V gene. CDR3 residues: CASSLVGAGAYEQYF. In nucleotides, the CDR3 is TGTGCCAGCAGCTTAGTCGGCGCGGGGGCTTACGAGCAGTACTTC.

V usage is TRBV12-3 or TRBV12-4 and J usage is TRBJ2-3, with D hard to call. Between the trimmed V and J ends, which lost 5 bases and 2 bases, there was a span of 8 bases. The CDR3 spans 13 residues. In DNA form, the CDR3 reads TGTGCCAGCAGTAGAGACCCCACAGATACGCAGTATTTT. As protein: CASSRDPTDTQYF.

The chain links TRBV27 to TRBJ2-7; D is ambiguous. This CDR3 spans 14 amino acids. Germline CDR1 and CDR2: MNHEY and SMNVEV (reference sequence). With 2 bases removed from V and 4 bases from J, the gap between germline ends came to 12 bases. Here the CDR3 DNA reads TGTGCCAGCAGTTTAGAGGTCAGCCCTTACGAGCAGTACTTC. Translated: CASSLEVSPYEQYF.

This chain uses TRBV7-2 with TRBJ2-1, with 9 bases aligning to TRBD1. This CDR3 contains 15 residues. The germline V gene encodes CDR1 SGHTA and CDR2 FQGNSA. V shed 5 bases, J shed 8 bases, and the junction held 10 bases outside the gene matches. The CDR3, as DNA: TGTGCCAGCAGCCCCGGGACAGGGAGTAAGGATGAGCAGTTCTTC. Protein sequence: CASSPGTGSKDEQFF.

A single count supports this clone. The junction differs from germline at one of its ends, possibly a read error. This sequence joins TRBV18 and TRBJ2-1, with no clear D. The CDR3 is 13 residues long. Germline V gene data show CDR1 as KGHSH and CDR2 as LQKENI. The CDR3 region has the DNA TGTGCCGGCTCACCTCCAGGATACAATGAGCAGTTCTTC. It yields the protein CAGSPPGYNEQFF.

This clone has a single count. This sequence joins TRBV9 and TRBJ2-5; 9 nucleotides agree with TRBD1. V trimming: 2 bases; J trimming: 4 bases; junction bases outside the gene matches: 6. The CDR3 loop spans 15 amino acids. CDR1 and CDR2 from the germline V gene are SGDLS and YYNGEE. The CDR3 reads CASSVRDREIETQYF. CDR3 in DNA: TGTGCCAGCAGCGTCCGGGACAGGGAGATAGAGACCCAGTACTTC.

This rearrangement joins TRBV7-8 to TRBJ2-2; perhaps TRBD2 as D (6 bases). Germline lookup yields CDR1 SGHVS and CDR2 FQNEAQ. CDR3 length: 12 amino acids. Trimming removed 8 bases from V and 11 bases from J, with 15 bases in between. In DNA form, the CDR3 reads TGTGCCAGCCGCCCACGGGGGAGAGAGCTGTTTTTT. This gives the protein CASRPRGRELFF.

The chain is built from TRBV24-1 and TRBJ2-3; D is uncertain. The length of the CDR3 is 11 residues. Trimming cost V 10 bases and J 1 base, with 5 bases left between them. Germline CDR1 reads KGHDR; CDR2 reads SFDVKD. CDR3 loop: CATGGTDTQYF. The CDR3 nucleotides are TGTGCCACGGGCGGCACAGATACGCAGTATTTT.

The chain joins TRBV28 to TRBJ2-6, with TRBD2 as a possible D gene (6 bases). Trimming cost V 6 bases and J 2 bases, with 11 bases left between them. The V gene's germline CDR1 is MDHEN and CDR2 SYDVKM. The CDR3 is 15 residues long. The CDR3: CASRLAGPGANVLTF. DNA for the CDR3: TGTGCCAGCAGACTAGCCGGGCCTGGGGCCAACGTCCTGACTTTC.

The rearrangement links TRBV11-3 to TRBJ2-7; 12 bases are shared with TRBD2. CDR3 length equals 17 residues. Germline lookup yields CDR1 SGHNT and CDR2 YENEEA. Trimming took 1 base from V and 1 from J; bases not matched to a gene: 5. CDR3 DNA: TGTGCCAGCAGCTTAGCTAGCGGGAGGGTTCCGTCCTACGAGCAGTACTTC. Protein sequence: CASSLASGRVPSYEQYF. Full variable domain (missing parts from reference TRBV11-3 and TRBJ2-7): EAGVVQSPRYKIIEKKQPVAFWCNPISGHNTLYWYLQNLGQGPELLIRYENEEAVDDSQLPKDRFSAERLKGVDSTLKIQPAELGDSAVYLCASSLASGRVPSYEQYFGPGTRLTVT.

The gene calls are TRBV5-8 and TRBJ2-1; 7 bases are shared with TRBD2. The CDR3 is 15 amino acids. The germline gives CDR1 SGHTS, CDR2 YDEGEE. V gave up 0 bases and J gave up 0 bases; unmatched junction bases: 0. The CDR3 sequence is CASSLGGSSYNEQFF. CDR3 in DNA: TGTGCCAGCAGCTTGGGCGGGAGCTCCTACAATGAGCAGTTCTTC.

The chain is built from TRBV14 and TRBJ2-5; 13 nucleotides line up with TRBD2. CDR3 length equals 16 residues. Trimming took 3 bases from V and 4 from J; bases not matched to a gene: 5. Looked up from germline, CDR1 is SGHDN and CDR2 is FVKESK. The CDR3 sequence: CASSHRLAGGGETQYF. The DNA of the CDR3 is TGTGCCAGCAGCCACCGACTAGCGGGAGGTGGAGAGACCCAGTACTTC.

The chain carries TRBV3-1 (or the pseudogene TRBV3-2) and TRBJ1-5, with 9 bases aligning to TRBD1. The CDR3 runs 15 residues. The V gene's germline CDR1 is LGHDT and CDR2 YNNKEL (reference sequence). J gave up 6 bases and V 3 bases, and 6 bases lay outside the gene matches. This CDR3 is CASSHGTGWAQPQHF. In nucleotides, the CDR3 is TGTGCCAGCAGCCACGGGACAGGGTGGGCTCAGCCCCAGCATTTT.

This chain links TRBV2 with TRBJ2-6; D might be TRBD2 (5 bases). The CDR3 is 17 residues long. Trimming took 6 bases from V and 4 from J, leaving 19 bases between them. The V gene's germline CDR1 is SNHLY and CDR2 FYNNEI. The CDR3 here is CASRRPGYISGANVLTF. CDR3 nucleotides: TGTGCCAGCAGGAGGCCGGGGTATATCTCCGGGGCCAACGTCCTGACTTTC.

The chain carries TRBV30 and TRBJ1-1; no definite D call. The germline CDR1 and CDR2 sequences are GTSNPN and SVGIG (reference sequence). The CDR3 loop spans 14 amino acids. V gave up 0 bases and J gave up 6 bases, with 14 bases separating them. DNA for the CDR3: TGTGCCTGGAGTGTACGATATGGAAGCGCTGAAGCTTTCTTT. This gives the protein CAWSVRYGSAEAFF. The variable domain in full, with the rest retrieved from reference TRBV30 and TRBJ1-1, is SQTIHQWPATLVQPVGSPLSLECTVEGTSNPNLYWYRQAAGRGLQLLFYSVGIGQISSEVPQNLSASRPQDRQFILSSKKLLLSDSGFYLCAWSVRYGSAEAFFGQGTRLTVV.

The chain uses TRBV10-2 and TRBJ2-1; TRBD2 agrees at 9 bases. Per the germline V gene, CDR1 is WSHSY and CDR2 is SAAADI. J lost 4 bases, V lost 4 bases, and 5 bases had no gene match. This CDR3 has 15 residues. For the CDR3, the DNA is TGCGCCAGCAGTGCAACTAGCGGGCCTTACAATGAGCAGTTCTTC. Amino acids: CASSATSGPYNEQFF.

This sequence joins TRBV5-4 and TRBJ2-3; the D gene is possibly TRBD1 (6 bases). Trimming took off 0 bases at V and 3 bases at J, with 17 bases between the two ends. The CDR3 consists of 17 residues. Germline loops: CDR1 SGHNT, CDR2 YYREEE (reference sequence). Here the CDR3 DNA reads TGTGCCAGCAGCTTGGGAGGCTTGGCAGGGGTGACAGATACGCAGTATTTT. Encoded protein: CASSLGGLAGVTDTQYF.

This sequence joins TRBV7-6 and TRBJ1-2, with TRBD1 matching over 9 bases. Germline V gives CDR1 SGHVS, CDR2 FNYEAQ. J gave up 4 bases and V 1 base, and 4 bases lay outside the gene matches. The CDR3 runs 15 residues. The CDR3 reads CASSLEGQGSYGYTF. The CDR3, as DNA: TGTGCCAGCAGCTTAGAGGGACAGGGAAGCTATGGCTACACCTTC.

The chain recombines TRBV27 with TRBJ2-4; D unclear. Germline loops: CDR1 MNHEY, CDR2 SMNVEV (reference sequence). CDR3 length: 15 amino acids. Between the trimmed V and J ends, which lost 6 bases and 0 bases, there was a span of 12 bases. DNA of the CDR3: TGTGCCAGCAGCCTCTCGACGGTAGCCAAAAACATTCAGTACTTC. This codes for CASSLSTVAKNIQYF.

This rearrangement joins TRBV6-6 to TRBJ2-1, with D uncertain. CDR1 is MNHNY and CDR2 is SVGAGI in the germline V gene (reference sequence). CDR3 length: 14 amino acids. Trimming removed 4 bases from V and 0 bases from J, with 7 bases in between. CDR3 sequence (DNA): TGTGCCAGCAGTTTAACTAACTCCTACAATGAGCAGTTCTTC. Its protein product is CASSLTNSYNEQFF.

V usage is TRBV2 and J usage is TRBJ1-2, with no clear D. There are 13 residues in the CDR3. V was pared by 6 bases and J by 6 bases, with 14 bases between. The V gene's germline CDR1 is SNHLY and CDR2 FYNNEI. The CDR3 DNA is TGTGCCAGCAGGGCCAAAAAAGAGAATGGCTACACCTTC. Its protein product is CASRAKKENGYTF.

The V gene is TRBV12-5, the J gene TRBJ2-1; 15 bases are shared with TRBD2. Losses at the gene ends were 0 bases for V and 0 bases for J; bases not matched to a gene: 9. CDR1 is LGHNT, CDR2 FRNRAP, per germline. The CDR3 runs to 21 residues. The CDR3 sequence: CASGLVPGGLAGGSSYNEQFF. The CDR3, as DNA: TGTGCTAGTGGTTTGGTCCCTGGGGGACTAGCGGGAGGCAGCTCCTACAATGAGCAGTTCTTC.

This clone was counted once. The rearrangement links TRBV4-1 to TRBJ2-7; 12 bases are a match to TRBD2. Unmatched junction bases numbered 8, after V lost 4 bases and J lost 10 bases. The CDR3 is 14 amino acids. From germline, CDR1 is MGHRA and CDR2 YSYEKL. The CDR3 DNA is TGCGCCAGCAGCCTTGACGGGACTAGCGGGTACCAGTACTTC. Its translation: CASSLDGTSGYQYF.

The rearrangement uses TRBV24-1 and TRBJ1-2, with D possibly TRBD1 on 6 matching bases. CDR3 length: 15 residues. Germline V CDR1 and CDR2: KGHDR, SFDVKD. V lost 3 bases to trimming and J lost 2 bases, with 12 bases between them. The CDR3 DNA follows: TGTGCCACCAGTGATCCAGGGACATCAAACTATGGCTACACCTTC. Translation: CATSDPGTSNYGYTF.